The present TCR beta chain was sequenced within a study of blood T cells in healthy people across ages. A few counts support this clonotype. The junction shows a germline mismatch at one end, possibly a read error. The CDR3 runs to 13 residues. The germline V gene has CDR1 SGHRS and CDR2 YFSETQ. PCR was performed a second time for roughly 7 to 11 cycles using a sample-barcoded 5' primer and a J-beta primer mix. TCRdb ran MiXCR on the 5' RACE reads and lists one entry per CDR3 protein. Of about 620,000 distinct CDR3 sequences detected, under 65% appear once; the ten largest clones hold roughly 13%. A minimum of 7 million PBMCs was isolated per sample.

This receptor was identified in a woman aged 80 or older in good health. Sequences were obtained from blood. This chain connects TRBV5-1 to TRBJ2-1; TRBD2 agrees at 7 bases. CDR3 sequence (DNA): TGCGCTAGCAGCCCAGAGGGCGGGAGAAGACAGTTCTTC. Protein product: CASSPEGGRRQFF.